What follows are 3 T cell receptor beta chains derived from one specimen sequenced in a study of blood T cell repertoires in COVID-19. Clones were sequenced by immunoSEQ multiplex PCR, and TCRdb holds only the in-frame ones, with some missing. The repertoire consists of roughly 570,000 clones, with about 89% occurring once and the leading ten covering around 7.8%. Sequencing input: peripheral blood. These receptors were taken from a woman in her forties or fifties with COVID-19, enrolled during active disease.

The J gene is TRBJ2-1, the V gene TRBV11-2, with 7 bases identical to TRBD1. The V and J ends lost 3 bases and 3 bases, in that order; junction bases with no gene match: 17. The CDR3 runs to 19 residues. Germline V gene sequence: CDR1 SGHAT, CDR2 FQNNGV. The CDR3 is CASSFSTQTGRRGYNEQFF. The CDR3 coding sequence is TGTGCCAGCAGCTTTTCTACTCAGACAGGGCGAAGGGGCTACAATGAGCAGTTCTTC.

In nucleotides, the CDR3 is TGTGCCAGCTCACCTGAGATTACAGGGTCCTACGAGCAGTACTTC. The encoded protein is CASSPEITGSYEQYF. The genes are TRBV18 and TRBJ2-7, with a tentative D call TRBD1 (6 bases). With 3 bases removed from V and 1 base from J, the gap between germline ends came to 13 bases. From germline, CDR1 is KGHSH and CDR2 LQKENI. This CDR3 spans 15 amino acids.

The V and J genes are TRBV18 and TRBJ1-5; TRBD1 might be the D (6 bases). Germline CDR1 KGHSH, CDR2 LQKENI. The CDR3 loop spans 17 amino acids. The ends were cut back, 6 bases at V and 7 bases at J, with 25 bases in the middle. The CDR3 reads CASSFSTGTRDGQPQHF. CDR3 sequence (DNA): TGTGCCAGCTCTTTTTCCACCGGGACAAGGGACGGGCAGCCCCAGCATTTT.